Here is one T cell receptor beta chain with its context. Its cognate antigen is unknown. Patients having Susac syndrome satisfied recently defined diagnostic criteria for definite or probable disease. Isolation of CD8+ and CD4+ T cells was performed negatively, whereas enrichment of TEMRA cells was done by FACS. The CDR3 runs 14 residues. The V and J ends lost 6 bases and 2 bases, in that order; junction bases with no gene match: 4. With random hexamers, reverse transcription was performed on about 0.45 to 1 ug of RNA. One entry per CDR3 protein, called by TCRdb with MiXCR from the immunoSEQ multiplex PCR reads. The table shows about 240,000 distinct CDR3 sequences, with about 95% occurring only once. These data are taken from a study of CD8 T cells in Susac syndrome. Study results and limitations: The study recognized that the number of individuals in its TCR sequencing and HLA analysis was relatively small.

Specimen: CD4+ T cells from PBMCs. The chain joins TRBV12-3 or TRBV12-4 to TRBJ1-1, with 9 bases that match TRBD1. The sequence was obtained from a human donor with Susac syndrome. CDR3 amino acids: CASRYTGGNTEAFF. Here the CDR3 DNA reads TGTGCCAGCAGGTACACAGGGGGCAACACTGAAGCTTTCTTT.